The clone carrying this T cell receptor beta chain has more than one count but fewer than ten. Next came a second PCR, run for roughly 6 to 11 cycles, which used a sample-barcoded 5' primer along with a J-beta primer mix. TCRdb analysed the 5' RACE reads with MiXCR anew, one entry per CDR3 protein. The sample contains some 1,800,000 distinct CDR3 sequences, approximately 39% of which appear only once. The data are from a study of blood T cells in healthy people across ages. Germline-derived CDR1 and CDR2 are SGHRS and YFSETQ. The trim removed 4 bases at V and 2 bases at J, leaving 6 bases unmatched. The CDR3 spans 15 residues.

The rearrangement links TRBV5-1 to TRBJ1-2, with 9 bases matching TRBD1. The origin of this receptor is a human donor in good health. Sequences were obtained from blood. The CDR3 nucleotides are TGCGCCAGCAGCCTTACAGGGGGCCCCAACTATGGCTACACCTTC. This sequence encodes CASSLTGGPNYGYTF.